This T cell receptor (beta chain) was profiled in a study of low-dose radiotherapy and immunotherapy resistance in tumors. Study-wide context: Per fraction, Cohort 1 was given 0.5 Gy every 2 weeks, for a total of 6.5 Gy. Dosing for Cohort 2 consisted of 1 Gy per fraction every two weeks, reaching a total of 13 Gy over 26 weeks.

Nivolumab, ipilimumab, aspirin, low-dose cyclophosphamide and low-dose radiotherapy were all administered to the donors. Germline trimming cut 6 bases from V and 0 bases from J; bases unmatched to any gene: 7. The CDR3 runs 14 residues. Germline V lookup: CDR1 SQVTM, CDR2 ANQGSEA. This clonotype has more than one count but fewer than ten. TRAV and TRBV primers primed cDNA for both TCRalpha and TCRbeta. The TCRs were subjected to amplification over approximately 19 PCR cycles employing a constant-region primer in conjunction with a V-primer adapter. Using its own MiXCR run on the reads, TCRdb lists one record per CDR3 protein. The profile shows approximately 9,700 distinct CDR3 sequences, approximately 40% of them singletons.

The chain recombines TRBV29-1 with TRBJ1-1, with 7 positions matching TRBD1. This TCR came from a human donor with advanced metastatic prostate, ovarian, gallbladder or colorectal cancer (not recorded which). This table probably holds off-target reads from a library built for another chain. CDR3 region: CSVTGVSMNTEAFF. CDR3 DNA sequence: TGCAGCGTCACAGGGGTGTCGATGAACACTGAAGCTTTCTTT.